The clone carrying this TCR beta chain was observed once. Through a sample-barcoded 5' primer and a J-beta primer mix, a second PCR was run for roughly 6 to 12 cycles. A single record per CDR3 protein comes from TCRdb applying MiXCR to the 5' RACE reads. The sample has about 830,000 distinct CDR3 sequences; roughly 50% are singletons. This sample was taken from a study of blood T cells in healthy people across ages. Germline CDR1 is LGHNA and CDR2 is YNFKEQ. After removal of 0 bases from V and 9 bases from J, the junction contained 10 bases not matched to a gene. This CDR3 contains 16 residues. Sequenced material: blood. This clonotype originated in a man aged 30-40 years in good health. The chain couples TRBV4-2 to TRBJ2-1; 8 positions match TRBD2. The CDR3 DNA reads TGTGCCAGCAGCCAAGATTCCGGACTAGCACGAAGTGAGCAGTTCTTC. Residues: CASSQDSGLARSEQFF.